The 30 T cell receptor beta chains given below trace back to one sample, sequenced in a study of Graves' ophthalmopathy and Graves' hyperthyroidism. TCR beta CDR3 amplification used RNA transcripts. HTBI primers were employed in first-round RT-PCR, then a second-round multiplex PCR followed. TCRdb processed the multiplex PCR reads anew with MiXCR; each CDR3 protein has one entry. The table has 450,000 to 600,000 distinct CDR3 sequences, about 40% seen once. Input material: peripheral blood or thyroid tissue (not recorded which). The receptor source for this set is an adult man with Graves' hyperthyroidism.

This clonotype appeared a few times. The chain recombines TRBV7-9 with TRBJ2-3; D is unclear. The germline CDR1 and CDR2 sequences are SEHNR and FQNEAQ (reference sequence). V was shortened by 6 bases and J by 1 base, with 8 bases between the two germline ends. This CDR3 has 13 residues. CDR3 sequence (DNA): TGTGCCAGCAGAGAAAGACGCACAGATACGCAGTATTTT. Translation gives CASRERRTDTQYF. The whole variable domain, remainder taken from reference TRBV7-9 and TRBJ2-3, is DTGVSQNPRHKITKRGQNVTFRCDPISEHNRLYWYRQTLGQGPEFLTYFQNEAQLEKSRLLSDRFSAERPKGSFSTLEIQRTEQGDSAMYLCASRERRTDTQYFGPGTRLTVL.

In this sample, this clonotype turned up a few times. The rearrangement uses TRBV7-9 and TRBJ2-5, with a possible D match to TRBD1 (5 bases). The J call could be wrong; TRBJ2-1 is a better fit for the DNA end. Germline assignment: CDR1 SEHNR and CDR2 FQNEAQ (reference sequence). The CDR3 consists of 14 residues. As DNA, the CDR3 is TGTGCCAGCAGCTTAGATGGCAGGGTGAGTGAGCAGTTCTTC. As protein: CASSLDGRVSEQFF.

A note on this clonotype: At one boundary the junction diverges from the germline segment, which might be a read error. The chain employs TRBV5-4 and TRBJ2-7; 9 bases match TRBD1. CDR1 and CDR2 from the germline V gene are SGHNT and YYREEE (reference sequence). The CDR3 runs 15 residues. In DNA form, the CDR3 reads TGTGCCAGCAGCGAGACAGGGGGTCAATACAATGAGCAGCACTTC. It is translated as CASSETGGQYNEQHF.

V is TRBV19 and J is TRBJ1-5, with 12 positions matching TRBD1. This CDR3 contains 17 residues. The V gene's germline CDR1 is LNHDA and CDR2 SQIVND (reference sequence). The V segment lost 4 bases and the J segment 4 bases; nucleotides outside the gene matches: 8. CDR3 coding DNA: TGTGCCAGTAGTAGCCGGGACAGGGGGCTTGGGAATCAGCCCCAGCATTTT. Encoded protein: CASSSRDRGLGNQPQHF.

This chain links TRBV2 with TRBJ2-7, with D hard to call. Germline V gene sequence: CDR1 SNHLY, CDR2 FYNNEI. V shed 6 bases and J shed 0 bases, with 18 bases lying between them. CDR3 length equals 16 residues. The CDR3 spells CASSPGRSWDSYEQYF. CDR3 sequence (DNA): TGTGCCAGCAGCCCCGGACGGAGTTGGGACTCCTACGAGCAGTACTTC. Supplemented by reference TRBV2 and TRBJ2-7, the full variable domain reads EPEVTQTPSHQVTQMGQEVILRCVPISNHLYFYWYRQILGQKVEFLVSFYNNEISEKSEIFDDQFSVERPDGSNFTLKIRSTKLEDSAMYFCASSPGRSWDSYEQYFGPGTRLTVT.

A note on this clonotype: One end of the junction is discordant with germline, which a read error may explain. This chain links TRBV2 with TRBJ2-7; no clear D gene. The CDR3 totals 12 residues. Per germline, CDR1 SNHLY and CDR2 FYNNEI. CDR3 loop: CASNPGSYEQCF. The CDR3 nucleotides read TGTGCCAGCAACCCTGGGTCCTACGAGCAGTGCTTC.

The chain is built from TRBV2 and TRBJ2-7; perhaps D is TRBD1 or TRBD2 (5 bases each). V lost 8 bases to trimming and J lost 9 bases, with 20 bases between them. CDR3 length: 13 amino acids. The germline gives CDR1 SNHLY, CDR2 FYNNEI. The chain's CDR3 is CASFQQEAAGQYF. The CDR3 nucleotides are TGTGCCAGCTTCCAACAGGAGGCGGCGGGGCAGTACTTC.

Many counts were recorded for this clonotype. This sequence joins TRBV24-1 and TRBJ1-4; 10 nucleotides agree with TRBD1. The germline gives CDR1 KGHDR, CDR2 SFDVKD. The CDR3 is 15 amino acids. J was trimmed by 7 bases and V by 4 bases; bases with no gene match: 5. This CDR3 reads CATSDPGQGSEKLFF. CDR3 in DNA: TGTGCCACCAGTGACCCGGGACAGGGGAGTGAAAAACTGTTTTTT.

The sample holds many counts of this clonotype. The chain joins TRBV19 to TRBJ1-2, with D perhaps matching TRBD1 (5 bases). The CDR3 runs 15 residues. The germline CDR1 and CDR2 sequences are LNHDA and SQIVND (reference sequence). Between the trimmed V and J ends, which lost 3 bases and 3 bases, there was a span of 14 bases. CDR3 loop: CASSILNPGHYGYTF. The CDR3 DNA sequence: TGTGCCAGTAGTATCCTGAACCCGGGGCACTATGGCTACACCTTC.

J is TRBJ1-1 and V is TRBV6-5; TRBD1 matches at 9 bases. In germline, CDR1 is MNHEY, CDR2 SVGAGI. CDR3 length: 14 amino acids. The V segment lost 10 bases and the J segment 2 bases; nucleotides outside the gene matches: 8. The CDR3 loop reads CAMRTGAGNTEAFF. The CDR3 DNA reads TGTGCCATGAGGACAGGGGCTGGAAACACTGAAGCTTTCTTT.

This clonotype has at least ten counts. The rearrangement links TRBV5-1 to TRBJ1-1; D is perhaps TRBD1 (5 bases). CDR3 size: 14 residues. Trimming removed 3 bases from V and 1 base from J, with 10 bases in between. Germline values: CDR1 SGHRS, CDR2 YFSETQ. This chain's CDR3 is CASSSTQGNTEAFF. The CDR3 nucleotides are TGCGCCAGCAGCTCCACTCAGGGGAACACTGAAGCTTTCTTT.

Many counts were recorded for this clonotype. This sequence joins TRBV11-2 and TRBJ1-1; D gene uncertain. The germline gives CDR1 SGHAT, CDR2 FQNNGV. V lost 7 bases, J lost 0 bases, and 12 bases lay in between. The CDR3 extends over 14 amino acids. In DNA form, the CDR3 reads TGTGCCAGCACCATGACGGCCCTGAACACTGAAGCTTTCTTT. Translated, it gives CASTMTALNTEAFF. Full variable domain (missing parts from reference TRBV11-2 and TRBJ1-1): EAGVAQSPRYKIIEKRQSVAFWCNPISGHATLYWYQQILGQGPKLLIQFQNNGVVDDSQLPKDRFSAERLKGVDSTLKIQPAKLEDSAVYLCASTMTALNTEAFFGQGTRLTVV.

The CDR3 coding sequence is TGTGCCAGCAGTCTCCCCGGGGGGGCCAATTCACCCCTCCACTTT. Its translation is CASSLPGGANSPLHF. This chain uses TRBV25-1 with TRBJ1-6, with a weak D call TRBD1 (6 bases). The germline V and J ends were trimmed by 5 bases and 7 bases, with 15 bases remaining between them. The length of the CDR3 is 15 residues. Per germline, CDR1 MGHDK and CDR2 SYGVNS.

V is TRBV14 and J is TRBJ1-2, with 7 bases identical to TRBD1. J lost 6 bases, V lost 6 bases, and 13 bases had no gene match. This CDR3 region has 15 residues. Germline assignment: CDR1 SGHDN and CDR2 FVKESK. The CDR3 bases are TGTGCCAGCAGTAAGACGGGACAGCGAGGGGATGGCTACACCTTC. It is translated as CASSKTGQRGDGYTF.

The chain combines TRBV7-9 with TRBJ2-7; 10 bases line up with TRBD1. The J segment lost 2 bases and the V segment lost 5 bases, leaving 9 bases of the junction unmatched. This CDR3 is built from 16 residues. Germline lookup yields CDR1 SEHNR and CDR2 FQNEAQ (reference sequence). The CDR3 region is CASSLTSGQGTYEQYF. The CDR3 nucleotides are TGTGCCAGCAGCCTCACCTCGGGACAGGGGACCTACGAGCAGTACTTC.

Comments on this clonotype: A clone one base away is much larger, so this may be a read error. This chain links TRBV10-3 with TRBJ1-5; D call uncertain. Per the germline V gene, CDR1 is ENHRY and CDR2 is SYGVKD. V lost 10 bases to trimming and J lost 6 bases, with 13 bases between them. The CDR3 extends over 12 amino acids. Written as DNA, the CDR3 is TGTGCCAGCACCGCAACTTGTCAGCCCCAGCATTTT. Its protein is CASTATCQPQHF.

This chain joins TRBV14 and TRBJ1-2; D unclear. Germline CDR1 SGHDN, CDR2 FVKESK. The ends were cut back, 5 bases at V and 0 bases at J, with 10 bases in the middle. The CDR3 is 14 amino acids. CDR3 in amino acids: CASSVHRANYGYTF. The CDR3 bases are TGTGCCAGCAGCGTACATCGAGCTAACTATGGCTACACCTTC.

This clonotype was seen a handful of times. The chain uses TRBV4-2 and TRBJ2-5; tentatively, D is TRBD1 (5 bases). The germline V gene encodes CDR1 LGHNA and CDR2 YNFKEQ. V gave up 0 bases and J gave up 5 bases, with 13 bases separating them. This CDR3 is built from 15 residues. CDR3 region: CASSQEGPPSETQYF. DNA of the CDR3: TGTGCCAGCAGCCAAGAGGGGCCCCCTTCCGAGACCCAGTACTTC.

Details on this clonotype: The junction shows a germline mismatch at one end, possibly a read error. J is TRBJ2-5 and V is TRBV25-1; D gene uncertain. The CDR3 sequence is 14 residues long. The germline V gene encodes CDR1 MGHDK and CDR2 SYGVNS. CDR3 region: CASREARSPGTQYF. The CDR3 bases are TGTGCCAGCCGTGAGGCTAGGAGCCCAGGGACCCAGTACTTC.

This clonotype occurred many times. The chain is built from TRBV10-3 and TRBJ2-2; no clear D. The CDR3 sequence is 12 residues long. Germline loops: CDR1 ENHRY, CDR2 SYGVKD. Trimming removed 2 bases from V and 5 bases from J, with 3 bases in between. CDR3 in DNA: TGTGCCATCAGTGAGGGTACCGGGGAGCTGTTTTTT. Residues: CAISEGTGELFF.

As for this clonotype: This may come from a read error, since a much larger clone is one base off. It is likely a read error, because the conserved phenylalanine at the end of the CDR3 is missing. V usage is TRBV10-3 and J usage is TRBJ1-2; 10 bases match TRBD1. This CDR3 comprises 14 residues. The J segment lost 4 bases and the V segment lost 11 bases, leaving 10 bases of the junction unmatched. Germline values: CDR1 ENHRY, CDR2 SYGVKD. CDR3 sequence: CAVTGGVGFYGYTS. The CDR3 bases are TGTGCCGTGACAGGGGGCGTCGGTTTCTATGGCTACACCTCC.

This clonotype was observed a handful of times. V usage is TRBV6-5 and J usage is TRBJ1-4; TRBD1 matches 7 bases. Germline CDR1 MNHEY, CDR2 SVGAGI. The CDR3 consists of 15 residues. V lost 5 bases, J lost 6 bases, and 9 bases stayed unmatched. CDR3 sequence reads: CASSTDRVGDEKLFF. The CDR3 DNA reads TGTGCCAGCAGTACCGACAGGGTCGGTGATGAAAAACTGTTTTTT.

Regarding this clonotype: A much more abundant neighbour one base away suggests this may be a read error. The rearrangement uses TRBV4-1 and TRBJ2-5; no clear D. The CDR3 length is 13 residues. Looked up from germline, CDR1 is MGHRA and CDR2 is YSYEKL. Trimming took 4 bases from V and 7 from J, leaving 13 bases between them. The chain's CDR3 is CASSPIVPGTQYF. CDR3 coding DNA: TGCGCCAGCAGCCCCATTGTTCCAGGGACCCAGTACTTC.

V and J are TRBV27 and TRBJ1-1, with a tentative D call TRBD1 (5 bases). V was cut by 7 bases and J by 2 bases, with 17 bases left in between. The germline gives CDR1 MNHEY, CDR2 SMNVEV (reference sequence). CDR3 length: 15 residues. The DNA for the CDR3 is TGTGCCAGCAATTCTATCTCGGGGCCTAACACTGAAGCTTTCTTT. Translating it yields CASNSISGPNTEAFF.

This clonotype has a count of ten or more. This chain uses TRBV9 with TRBJ1-5, with 7 bases that match TRBD1. CDR1 SGDLS and CDR2 YYNGEE come from the germline V gene. The CDR3 is 15 residues long. J lost 5 bases, V lost 4 bases, and 9 bases had no gene match. The CDR3 nucleotides read TGTGCCAGCAGCCCAGAGGGGGCAGCATATCAGCCCCAGCATTTT. Protein: CASSPEGAAYQPQHF. Full variable domain (rest looked up from reference TRBV9 and TRBJ1-5): DSGVTQTPKHLITATGQRVTLRCSPRSGDLSVYWYQQSLDQGLQFLIQYYNGEERAKGNILERFSAQQFPDLHSELNLSSLELGDSALYFCASSPEGAAYQPQHFGDGTRLSIL.

The rearrangement uses TRBV20-1 and TRBJ1-5, with D perhaps matching TRBD1 (5 bases). V lost 1 base and J lost 5, with 18 bases in between. Germline CDR1 and CDR2: DFQATT and SNEGSKA (reference sequence). The CDR3 extends over 16 amino acids. CDR3 sequence: CSARVTGTGSDQPQHF. Here the CDR3 DNA reads TGCAGTGCTAGAGTTACCGGGACCGGGAGCGATCAGCCCCAGCATTTT.

There are many counts of this clonotype. The gene calls are TRBV6-5 and TRBJ1-2; D remains unclear. Germline loops: CDR1 MNHEY, CDR2 SVGAGI. This CDR3 is built from 13 residues. Trimming took 0 bases from V and 0 from J, leaving 2 bases between them. CDR3 protein: CASSYSTNYGYTF. In DNA, the CDR3 is TGTGCCAGCAGTTACTCCACTAACTATGGCTACACCTTC.

With respect to this clonotype: This sequence may be a read error, since a much larger clone differs from it by one base. The chain recombines TRBV9 with TRBJ1-2; weak D call: TRBD1 (5 bases). CDR1 SGDLS and CDR2 YYNGEE come from the germline V gene. The length of the CDR3 is 14 residues. The CDR3: CASSRRDPNYGHTF. The CDR3 region has the DNA TGTGCCAGCAGTCGCAGGGACCCTAACTATGGCCACACCTTC.

The chain employs TRBV25-1 and TRBJ2-1; TRBD2 aligns across 11 bases. V shed 6 bases, J shed 5 bases, and the junction held 12 bases outside the gene matches. The CDR3 extends over 17 amino acids. Looked up from germline, CDR1 is MGHDK and CDR2 is SYGVNS. CDR3 sequence reads: CASSSGLGLAGDNEQFF. The CDR3, as DNA: TGTGCCAGCAGCTCCGGTCTCGGACTAGCGGGTGACAATGAGCAGTTCTTC.

The chain is built from TRBV7-9 and TRBJ1-3; perhaps TRBD1 as D (5 bases). This CDR3 comprises 17 residues. The germline V and J ends were trimmed by 5 bases and 0 bases, with 17 bases remaining between them. Per the germline V gene, CDR1 is SEHNR and CDR2 is FQNEAQ (reference sequence). The CDR3 loop reads CASSLTTWGYSGNTIYF. The CDR3 DNA is TGTGCCAGCAGCCTGACGACTTGGGGGTACTCTGGAAACACCATATATTTT.